These 21 T cell receptor beta chains share one sample of origin, sequenced in a study of blood T cell repertoires in COVID-19. Some clones are missing from TCRdb's copy, which holds only in-frame ones; the method was immunoSEQ multiplex PCR. The data contain approximately 250,000 clones, around 85% of them seen just once; the ten biggest clones take up 4.5% to 5.5%. Material: peripheral blood. The receptors were sampled from a man aged 50 to 60 with COVID-19, enrolled during active disease.

The V call is TRBV6-5, the J call TRBJ1-5; no definite D call. Between the trimmed V and J ends, which lost 6 bases and 2 bases, there was a span of 11 bases. The germline gives CDR1 MNHEY, CDR2 SVGAGI. The CDR3 sequence is 14 residues long. In nucleotides, the CDR3 is TGTGCCAGCAGCGCTAGTTTGGGCAATCAGCCCCAGCATTTT. Protein product: CASSASLGNQPQHF.

As for this clone: Compared with germline, one end of the junction differs, possibly owing to a read error. The V gene is TRBV5-5, the J gene TRBJ2-2, with a weak D call TRBD1 (6 bases). This CDR3 is 16 amino acids long. Germline V gene lookup returns CDR1 SGHKS and CDR2 YYEKEE (reference sequence). The CDR3 nucleotides are TGTGCCAGCAGCCAGAGCACAGGGTTGAACGCCGGGGAGCTGTTTTTT. Translating gives CASSQSTGLNAGELFF.

The chain couples TRBV6-2 or TRBV6-3 to TRBJ1-2; TRBD1 matches 7 bases. CDR1 and CDR2 (germline): MNHEY, SVGEGT. The ends lost 5 bases at V and 4 bases at J; junction bases unmatched: 4. The CDR3 covers 13 residues. CDR3 protein: CASSNRGPYGYTF. The CDR3 nucleotides read TGTGCCAGCAGTAACAGGGGCCCCTATGGCTACACCTTC.

This sequence joins TRBV24-1 and TRBJ1-5, with D unresolved. The germline V gene encodes CDR1 KGHDR and CDR2 SFDVKD. The V end lost 5 bases, the J end lost 0 bases, and 7 bases lay between the germline ends. This CDR3 spans 14 amino acids. This chain's CDR3 is CATSVDNSNQPQHF. DNA of the CDR3: TGTGCCACCAGTGTAGACAATAGCAATCAGCCCCAGCATTTT.

The rearrangement joins TRBV5-5 to TRBJ2-7; 8 bases line up with TRBD1. The CDR3 is 14 residues long. Germline CDR1 and CDR2: SGHKS and YYEKEE (reference sequence). With V trimmed by 6 bases and J by 2 bases, 7 bases remained unmatched. The CDR3 coding sequence is TGTGCCAGCACCCCAGACAGGGGACCCTACGAGCAGTACTTC. Its translation is CASTPDRGPYEQYF.

V is TRBV9 and J is TRBJ2-1, with 9 bases lining up with TRBD2. The CDR3 is made up of 16 amino acids. Trimming cost V 4 bases and J 0 bases; bases outside gene matches: 5. Germline V gene data show CDR1 as SGDLS and CDR2 as YYNGEE. The CDR3 here is CASSPQAGGSYNEQFF. The CDR3 nucleotides read TGTGCCAGCAGCCCCCAAGCGGGGGGCTCCTACAATGAGCAGTTCTTC.

The chain recombines TRBV5-1 with TRBJ2-7, with 7 bases aligning to TRBD1. Germline-derived CDR1 and CDR2 are SGHRS and YFSETQ. CDR3 size: 15 residues. V lost 4 bases to trimming and J lost 3 bases; unmatched junction nucleotides: 10. CDR3 region: CASSQQQGHGYEQYF. The CDR3 nucleotides read TGCGCCAGCAGCCAGCAACAGGGGCATGGCTACGAGCAGTACTTC.

This chain links TRBV18 with TRBJ1-1, with 9 bases aligning to TRBD1. Germline V gene sequence: CDR1 KGHSH, CDR2 LQKENI. This CDR3 is built from 13 residues. The trim removed 6 bases at V and 6 bases at J, leaving 5 bases unmatched. As DNA, the CDR3 is TGTGCCAGCTCCAGGACAGGGGTGCCTGAAGCTTTCTTT. Translation gives CASSRTGVPEAFF.

V gene TRBV28 combines with J gene TRBJ1-5, with a weak D call TRBD1 (6 bases). Germline V gene data show CDR1 as MDHEN and CDR2 as SYDVKM. This CDR3 has 15 amino acids. Deletions cut 4 bases from V and 0 bases from J, with 10 bases between. Here the CDR3 reads CASSWTVASNQPQHF. CDR3 DNA: TGTGCCAGCAGTTGGACAGTGGCTAGCAATCAGCCCCAGCATTTT.

The V call is TRBV7-2, the J call TRBJ2-2; perhaps TRBD2 as D (6 bases). Germline lookup yields CDR1 SGHTA and CDR2 FQGNSA. V was pared by 0 bases and J by 7 bases, with 12 bases between. The CDR3 consists of 15 residues. The CDR3 spells CASSLAGGVGGELFF. The DNA for the CDR3 is TGTGCCAGCAGCTTAGCGGGAGGTGTTGGCGGGGAGCTGTTTTTT.

The chain employs TRBV9 and TRBJ2-3, with 14 bases lining up with TRBD2. Germline loops: CDR1 SGDLS, CDR2 YYNGEE. Trimming took 0 bases from V and 7 from J; bases not matched to a gene: 16. The CDR3 is 20 amino acids. CDR3: CASSVATRLAGGSGANTQYF. For the CDR3, the DNA is TGTGCCAGCAGCGTAGCTACGAGACTAGCGGGGGGGAGTGGGGCCAATACGCAGTATTTT.

The CDR3 DNA sequence: TGTGCCAGCAGCCAAGCGTCCGGACAGGGTGTTCAGCCCCAGCATTTT. Translated, it gives CASSQASGQGVQPQHF. J is TRBJ1-5 and V is TRBV4-2, with TRBD1 matching over 8 bases. The trim removed 1 base at V and 6 bases at J, leaving 8 bases unmatched. The CDR3 runs 16 residues. Germline V gene sequence: CDR1 LGHNA, CDR2 YNFKEQ.

The chain has TRBV7-8 and TRBJ1-5, with D possibly TRBD1 on 6 matching bases. The CDR3 has 17 residues. The ends were cut back, 5 bases at V and 7 bases at J, with 24 bases in the middle. Germline lookup yields CDR1 SGHVS and CDR2 FQNEAQ. CDR3 in DNA: TGTGCCAGCAGCCTCGGGGGGGGCACGGCGCAGTTGCAGCCCCAGCATTTT. Residues: CASSLGGGTAQLQPQHF.

This CDR3 is CASRRGQSEQYF. The CDR3 DNA is TGTGCCAGCAGGCGGGGACAGAGCGAGCAGTACTTC. This sequence joins TRBV6-5 and TRBJ2-7, with D perhaps TRBD1 (7 bases). V dropped 6 bases and J dropped 6 bases, with 12 bases sitting between them. The CDR3 is 12 residues long. From germline, CDR1 is MNHEY and CDR2 SVGAGI.

The chain carries TRBV28 and TRBJ1-5; tentatively, D is TRBD1 (6 bases). The CDR3 covers 13 residues. Germline CDR1 MDHEN, CDR2 SYDVKM. V was pared by 6 bases and J by 7 bases, with 13 bases between. CDR3 protein: CASSGRGKQPQHF. Written as DNA, the CDR3 is TGTGCCAGCAGCGGCAGGGGAAAACAGCCCCAGCATTTT.

The chain carries TRBV19 and TRBJ1-1; D unclear. The CDR3 runs 14 residues. Germline lookup yields CDR1 LNHDA and CDR2 SQIVND (reference sequence). Trimming took 1 base from V and 3 from J, leaving 9 bases between them. CDR3 in DNA: TGTGCCAGTAGTATAGCTGGCAGTCACACTGAAGCTTTCTTT. Its protein is CASSIAGSHTEAFF.

This chain links TRBV5-5 with TRBJ2-5, with D perhaps matching TRBD1 (5 bases). Trimming removed 0 bases from V and 0 bases from J, with 12 bases in between. Germline values: CDR1 SGHKS, CDR2 YYEKEE (reference sequence). This CDR3 has 16 residues. CDR3 sequence (DNA): TGTGCCAGCAGCTTGGGGCAGGGCATCTACCAAGAGACCCAGTACTTC. This sequence encodes CASSLGQGIYQETQYF.

This rearrangement joins TRBV18 to TRBJ2-1; 7 bases are shared with TRBD2. CDR3 size: 15 residues. With 6 bases clipped from V and 0 bases from J, the junction kept 5 bases outside the gene matches. Germline V gene sequence: CDR1 KGHSH, CDR2 LQKENI. The CDR3 bases are TGTGCCAGCTCGCAGCCGGGGGGCTCCTACAATGAGCAGTTCTTC. It specifies CASSQPGGSYNEQFF.

A remark on this clone: Sequence at one end of the junction differs from germline and may be a read error. The rearrangement links TRBV12-3 or TRBV12-4 to TRBJ2-5; D is unclear. This CDR3 contains 13 residues. CDR3 in DNA: TGTGCCAGCAGTCGTGAGTACGGAGAGGCCCAGTACTTC. Encoded protein: CASSREYGEAQYF.

The rearrangement joins TRBV9 to TRBJ2-1; a weak D match, TRBD2 (7 bases). CDR3 length: 15 residues. Germline loops: CDR1 SGDLS, CDR2 YYNGEE. Trimming removed 2 bases from V and 7 bases from J, with 16 bases in between. The CDR3 protein is CASSVRGAPQNEQFF. The CDR3 DNA reads as TGTGCCAGCAGCGTCCGGGGGGCGCCACAGAATGAGCAGTTCTTC.

The chain has TRBV21-1 and TRBJ2-3; the listed D gene, TRBD1, was not tested against the DNA. TRBV21-1 is tagged as a pseudogene. The CDR3 spans 20 residues. The CDR3 is CASSLYSQTIQGARSDTQYF. As DNA, the CDR3 is TGTGCCAGCAGCCTTTATTCGCAAACAATCCAGGGGGCGAGGTCAGATACGCAGTATTTT.